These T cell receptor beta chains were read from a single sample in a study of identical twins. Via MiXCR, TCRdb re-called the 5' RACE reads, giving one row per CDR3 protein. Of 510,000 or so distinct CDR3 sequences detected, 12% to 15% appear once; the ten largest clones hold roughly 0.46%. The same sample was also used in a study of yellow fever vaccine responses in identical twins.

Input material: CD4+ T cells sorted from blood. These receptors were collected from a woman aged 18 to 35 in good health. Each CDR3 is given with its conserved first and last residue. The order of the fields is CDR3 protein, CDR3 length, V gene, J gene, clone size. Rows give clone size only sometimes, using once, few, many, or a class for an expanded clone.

cdr3_aa: CASTRTGNADTQYF
cdr3_length: 14
v_call: TRBV7-2
j_call: TRBJ2-3
clone_size: few

cdr3_aa: CASSFARDYNEQFF
cdr3_length: 14
v_call: TRBV12-3/TRBV12-4
j_call: TRBJ2-1
clone_size: many

cdr3_aa: CSVGGSTSLNIQYF
cdr3_length: 14
v_call: TRBV29-1
j_call: TRBJ2-4
clone_size: -

cdr3_aa: CASSTPGVSSGNTIYF
cdr3_length: 16
v_call: TRBV28
j_call: TRBJ1-3
clone_size: many

cdr3_aa: CASSSRGDDPETQYF
cdr3_length: 15
v_call: TRBV5-1
j_call: TRBJ2-5
clone_size: -

cdr3_aa: CASGLTTSFEQFF
cdr3_length: 13
v_call: TRBV12-5
j_call: TRBJ2-1
clone_size: -

cdr3_aa: CASRDLRDRSYEQYF
cdr3_length: 15
v_call: TRBV6-1
j_call: TRBJ2-7
clone_size: few

cdr3_aa: CASSSLTRRNEQFF
cdr3_length: 14
v_call: TRBV11-2
j_call: TRBJ2-1
clone_size: -

cdr3_aa: CSATRGTNINEKLFF
cdr3_length: 15
v_call: TRBV20-1
j_call: TRBJ1-4
clone_size: few

cdr3_aa: CASSQDTGGNTIYF
cdr3_length: 14
v_call: TRBV3-1
j_call: TRBJ1-3
clone_size: few

cdr3_aa: CASSVASSYNEQFF
cdr3_length: 14
v_call: TRBV3-1
j_call: TRBJ2-1
clone_size: few

cdr3_aa: CASSEGQKHQPQHF
cdr3_length: 14
v_call: TRBV2
j_call: TRBJ1-5
clone_size: -

cdr3_aa: CATSDAHTTGELFF
cdr3_length: 14
v_call: TRBV24-1
j_call: TRBJ2-2
clone_size: -

cdr3_aa: CASSPSGGANTGELFF
cdr3_length: 16
v_call: TRBV5-1
j_call: TRBJ2-2
clone_size: -

cdr3_aa: CASSLEQLGVQYF
cdr3_length: 13
v_call: TRBV7-9
j_call: TRBJ2-7
clone_size: few

cdr3_aa: CASSLLGLAGRHYEQYF
cdr3_length: 17
v_call: TRBV28
j_call: TRBJ2-7
clone_size: few

cdr3_aa: CASSPAKGWYNEQFF
cdr3_length: 15
v_call: TRBV6-1
j_call: TRBJ2-1
clone_size: -

cdr3_aa: CASSHRQGMNTGELFF
cdr3_length: 16
v_call: TRBV4-1
j_call: TRBJ2-2
clone_size: -

cdr3_aa: CASSQVPGTSVYNEQFF
cdr3_length: 17
v_call: TRBV5-1
j_call: TRBJ2-1
clone_size: few

cdr3_aa: CATSRDPEWPQHF
cdr3_length: 13
v_call: TRBV15
j_call: TRBJ1-5
clone_size: few

cdr3_aa: CAARPGGGETQYF
cdr3_length: 13
v_call: TRBV3-1
j_call: TRBJ2-5
clone_size: -

cdr3_aa: CASSQDRGRGYTF
cdr3_length: 13
v_call: TRBV4-1
j_call: TRBJ1-2
clone_size: -

cdr3_aa: CATRGAGRFSYEQYF
cdr3_length: 15
v_call: TRBV6-2/TRBV6-3
j_call: TRBJ2-7
clone_size: few

cdr3_aa: CAISGAGDQPQHF
cdr3_length: 13
v_call: TRBV10-3
j_call: TRBJ1-5
clone_size: few

cdr3_aa: CAISESRGGQTKYNEQFF
cdr3_length: 18
v_call: TRBV10-3
j_call: TRBJ2-1
clone_size: few

cdr3_aa: CASSDTGLQNEKLFF
cdr3_length: 15
v_call: TRBV5-1
j_call: TRBJ1-4
clone_size: few

cdr3_aa: CASSVAPLGEKLFF
cdr3_length: 14
v_call: TRBV9
j_call: TRBJ1-4
clone_size: few

cdr3_aa: CASSSRQGSSSPLHF
cdr3_length: 15
v_call: TRBV5-5
j_call: TRBJ1-6
clone_size: few

cdr3_aa: CSASRLAGETRGELFF
cdr3_length: 16
v_call: TRBV20-1
j_call: TRBJ2-2
clone_size: -

cdr3_aa: CASSETGGETQYF
cdr3_length: 13
v_call: TRBV4-1
j_call: TRBJ2-5
clone_size: few

cdr3_aa: CATSFGAGGPFISGNEQFF
cdr3_length: 19
v_call: TRBV24-1
j_call: TRBJ2-1
clone_size: few

cdr3_aa: CASSSLGGLGYNEQFF
cdr3_length: 16
v_call: TRBV28
j_call: TRBJ2-1
clone_size: -

cdr3_aa: CASKGQTNSPLHF
cdr3_length: 13
v_call: TRBV28
j_call: TRBJ1-6
clone_size: -

cdr3_aa: CASSPDYTEAFF
cdr3_length: 12
v_call: TRBV5-1
j_call: TRBJ1-1
clone_size: few

cdr3_aa: CASSFGGLAFNEQFF
cdr3_length: 15
v_call: TRBV28
j_call: TRBJ2-1
clone_size: few

cdr3_aa: CASSKITQGNTGELFF
cdr3_length: 16
v_call: TRBV19
j_call: TRBJ2-2
clone_size: few

cdr3_aa: CASSVNGGARDTQYF
cdr3_length: 15
v_call: TRBV9
j_call: TRBJ2-3
clone_size: once

cdr3_aa: CASSNYQETQYF
cdr3_length: 12
v_call: TRBV28
j_call: TRBJ2-5
clone_size: -

cdr3_aa: CASIPARDGYNEQFF
cdr3_length: 15
v_call: TRBV2
j_call: TRBJ2-1
clone_size: few

cdr3_aa: CASSQDGLAGSYEQYF
cdr3_length: 16
v_call: TRBV4-1
j_call: TRBJ2-7
clone_size: -

cdr3_aa: CASSPIGGGSYNEQFF
cdr3_length: 16
v_call: TRBV7-3
j_call: TRBJ2-1
clone_size: few

cdr3_aa: CASSQFSFPGQGAHQPQHF
cdr3_length: 19
v_call: TRBV4-1
j_call: TRBJ1-5
clone_size: -

cdr3_aa: CSVVQDYTEAFF
cdr3_length: 12
v_call: TRBV29-1
j_call: TRBJ1-1
clone_size: -

cdr3_aa: CASSLQGVDSGYTF
cdr3_length: 14
v_call: TRBV5-1
j_call: TRBJ1-2
clone_size: -

cdr3_aa: CSAREGGRHEQFF
cdr3_length: 13
v_call: TRBV20-1
j_call: TRBJ2-1
clone_size: few

cdr3_aa: CASSPDRHSYEQYF
cdr3_length: 14
v_call: TRBV12-3/TRBV12-4
j_call: TRBJ2-7
clone_size: few

cdr3_aa: CATSDGTDSQQYF
cdr3_length: 13
v_call: TRBV24-1
j_call: TRBJ2-7
clone_size: -

cdr3_aa: CSARDPILAAEQFF
cdr3_length: 14
v_call: TRBV20-1
j_call: TRBJ2-1
clone_size: -

cdr3_aa: CASTEGGGANYGYTF
cdr3_length: 15
v_call: TRBV2
j_call: TRBJ1-2
clone_size: -

cdr3_aa: CSASVGADNSPLHF
cdr3_length: 14
v_call: TRBV20-1
j_call: TRBJ1-6
clone_size: -

cdr3_aa: CASSVGQLNQPQHF
cdr3_length: 14
v_call: TRBV7-9
j_call: TRBJ1-5
clone_size: -

cdr3_aa: CASKTGTGGTEAFF
cdr3_length: 14
v_call: TRBV12-3/TRBV12-4
j_call: TRBJ1-1
clone_size: -

cdr3_aa: CASSTLYQYNNEQFF
cdr3_length: 15
v_call: TRBV7-6
j_call: TRBJ2-1
clone_size: many

cdr3_aa: CASSPEARTEQFF
cdr3_length: 13
v_call: TRBV7-2
j_call: TRBJ2-1
clone_size: -

cdr3_aa: CSYRESSTGELFF
cdr3_length: 13
v_call: TRBV29-1
j_call: TRBJ2-2
clone_size: -

cdr3_aa: CATDQTGGNTEAFF
cdr3_length: 14
v_call: TRBV10-3
j_call: TRBJ1-1
clone_size: many

cdr3_aa: CSARDTGTSGSKQYF
cdr3_length: 15
v_call: TRBV20-1
j_call: TRBJ2-3
clone_size: -

cdr3_aa: CATSAGTMYTYEQYF
cdr3_length: 15
v_call: TRBV24-1
j_call: TRBJ2-7
clone_size: few

cdr3_aa: CASSWGSGIEQFF
cdr3_length: 13
v_call: TRBV12-3/TRBV12-4
j_call: TRBJ2-1
clone_size: few

cdr3_aa: CASRPDVAAQYYEQYF
cdr3_length: 16
v_call: TRBV5-5
j_call: TRBJ2-7
clone_size: -